Described below is a single T cell receptor beta chain sequence and its context. Its antigen remains unidentified. Trimming removed 3 bases from V and 8 bases from J, with 18 bases in between. CDR1 is KGHDR, CDR2 SFDVKD, per germline. The CDR3 has 15 amino acids. TCRdb reprocessed the 5' RACE reads with MiXCR, giving one entry per CDR3 protein. The table records hundreds of thousands of distinct CDR3 sequences, 20% of them present only once. This record comes from a study of T-cell memory formation after mild COVID-19. Study-level findings and limits: A second wave expanding day 15 to 37 was CD4+-biased; contracting clones were balanced.

The rearrangement links TRBV24-1 to TRBJ1-2; no firm D call. The receptor's source is an adult woman who had mild COVID-19 (a few samples of this study predate the infection). Cell type and time point are not known. What was sequenced was PBMCs or a T cell subset sorted from them (not recorded which). CDR3: CATSDTGNSEYGYTF. For the CDR3, the DNA is TGTGCCACCAGTGATACGGGAAATAGTGAATACGGCTACACCTTC.